The 17 T cell receptor beta chains below were found in one sample sequenced in a study of shared clonotypes between healthy human individuals. The method was immunoSEQ multiplex PCR; TCRdb's version includes in-frame clones alone and lacks a portion of them. This table holds roughly 2.2 million clones, roughly 93% found once. Input material: naive CD4+ T cells from PBMCs. Subset of the sample: CD45RA+ positively selected. Receptor source: a man aged 18 to 35 in good health. Some clones in this sample may be carry-over from other donors' samples.

The chain combines TRBV27 with TRBJ2-5, with D possibly TRBD1 on 5 matching bases. This CDR3 comprises 16 residues. CDR1 and CDR2 (germline): MNHEY, SMNVEV (reference sequence). With 6 bases removed from V and 4 bases from J, the gap between germline ends came to 21 bases. CDR3 loop: CASSPIPGQGRETQYF. The CDR3 DNA reads as TGTGCCAGCAGCCCCATCCCCGGGCAGGGTAGAGAGACCCAGTACTTC.

The V gene is TRBV6-1, the J gene TRBJ1-4; 9 bases are a match to TRBD1. There are 15 residues in the CDR3. Germline CDR1 is MNHNS and CDR2 is SASEGT. The trim removed 4 bases at V and 3 bases at J, leaving 3 bases unmatched. The CDR3 loop is CASSVGQGANEKLFF. Here the CDR3 DNA reads TGTGCCAGCAGTGTGGGACAGGGCGCTAATGAAAAACTGTTTTTT.

V usage is TRBV28 and J usage is TRBJ1-2, with TRBD1 matching 8 bases. Germline values: CDR1 MDHEN, CDR2 SYDVKM. J was trimmed by 6 bases and V by 2 bases; bases with no gene match: 5. This CDR3 has 14 amino acids. The CDR3 DNA reads as TGTGCCAGCAGTTTAAGGACAGGGACGCATGGCTACACCTTC. It yields the protein CASSLRTGTHGYTF.

The chain has TRBV12-5 and TRBJ2-3; 7 bases line up with TRBD1. CDR1 is LGHNT and CDR2 is FRNRAP in the germline V gene. The CDR3 is 15 amino acids. V was pared by 2 bases and J by 2 bases, with 4 bases of the junction left unmatched. CDR3 amino acids: CASGLNRGTTDTQYF. The CDR3 DNA sequence: TGTGCTAGTGGTTTGAACAGGGGCACCACAGATACGCAGTATTTT. Full variable domain (outside the CDR3, taken from reference TRBV12-5 and TRBJ2-3): DARVTQTPRHKVTEMGQEVTMRCQPILGHNTVFWYRQTMMQGLELLAYFRNRAPLDDSGMPKDRFSAEMPDATLATLKIQPSEPRDSAVYFCASGLNRGTTDTQYFGPGTRLTVL.

This clone has more than one count but fewer than ten. The chain recombines TRBV27 with TRBJ1-1, with D hard to call. V lost 3 bases to trimming and J lost 0 bases, with 8 bases between them. The CDR3 length is 14 residues. Germline V gene lookup returns CDR1 MNHEY and CDR2 SMNVEV (reference sequence). The CDR3 region has the DNA TGTGCCAGCAGTTTGAGGTTCATGAACACTGAAGCTTTCTTT. Translation gives CASSLRFMNTEAFF.

This chain connects TRBV5-1 to TRBJ2-1; D is unresolved. The V gene's germline CDR1 is SGHRS and CDR2 YFSETQ. Trimming took off 0 bases at V and 0 bases at J, with 7 bases between the two ends. The CDR3 contains 15 residues. The DNA for the CDR3 is TGCGCCAGCAGCTTGGGAGAGCCCTCCTACAATGAGCAGTTCTTC. Its protein is CASSLGEPSYNEQFF.

The genes are TRBV19 and TRBJ1-5, with D possibly TRBD1 on 6 matching bases. Looked up from germline, CDR1 is LNHDA and CDR2 is SQIVND (reference sequence). The CDR3 is 15 amino acids. Trimming left V 5 bases short and J 7 bases short, with 18 bases between. The CDR3 DNA is TGTGCCAGTAGTTTTCCCGGGGGGGGCTCGCAGCCCCAGCATTTT. Translating gives CASSFPGGGSQPQHF. Drawing the rest from reference TRBV19 and TRBJ1-5, the complete variable domain is DGGITQSPKYLFRKEGQNVTLSCEQNLNHDAMYWYRQDPGQGLRLIYYSQIVNDFQKGDIAEGYSVSREKKESFPLTVTSAQKNPTAFYLCASSFPGGGSQPQHFGDGTRLSIL.

This clone was counted once. The chain uses TRBV5-8 and TRBJ2-1; no firm D call. Germline V gene data show CDR1 as SGHTS and CDR2 as YDEGEE. The ends were cut back, 4 bases at V and 2 bases at J, with 16 bases in the middle. This CDR3 has 16 residues. The CDR3 DNA follows: TGTGCCAGCAGCCGCCGGAGCAGTGAGGCCTACAATGAGCAGTTCTTC. Its protein is CASSRRSSEAYNEQFF.

In its sample, this clone was seen a few times. This rearrangement joins TRBV28 to TRBJ1-5, with a possible D match to TRBD1 (5 bases). Germline V gene data show CDR1 as MDHEN and CDR2 as SYDVKM. This CDR3 has 16 amino acids. V was pared by 5 bases and J by 0 bases, with 14 bases between. Written as DNA, the CDR3 is TGTGCCAGCAGTCTAAGACTGGGGGATAGCAATCAGCCCCAGCATTTT. Translation: CASSLRLGDSNQPQHF.

This sequence joins TRBV5-8 and TRBJ1-2, with 7 bases lining up with TRBD1. CDR1 and CDR2 from the germline V gene are SGHTS and YDEGEE. The trim removed 5 bases at V and 0 bases at J, leaving 1 base unmatched. The CDR3 has 13 residues. The chain's CDR3 is CASSGQANYGYTF. CDR3 nucleotides: TGTGCCAGCAGTGGACAGGCTAACTATGGCTACACCTTC. The full variable domain, completed using reference TRBV5-8 and TRBJ1-2, is EAGVTQSPTHLIKTRGQQATLRCSPISGHTSVYWYQQALGLGLQFLLWYDEGEERNRGNFPPRFSGRQFPNYSSELNVNALELEDSALYLCASSGQANYGYTFGSGTRLTVV.

The chain carries TRBV19 and TRBJ2-2; D gene unclear. This CDR3 contains 11 residues. V was shortened by 7 bases and J by 8 bases, with 8 bases between the two germline ends. Germline assignment: CDR1 LNHDA and CDR2 SQIVND (reference sequence). CDR3 DNA sequence: TGTGCCAGTACGGTGGCAGGGGAGCTGTTTTTT. Protein sequence: CASTVAGELFF.

The chain carries TRBV6-6 and TRBJ1-1, with D perhaps TRBD1 (6 bases). Trimming took off 1 base at V and 3 bases at J, with 9 bases between the two ends. This CDR3 is 14 amino acids long. Germline V lookup: CDR1 MNHNY, CDR2 SVGAGI (reference sequence). CDR3 DNA sequence: TGTGCCAGCAGTTACTATCGGGGGCACACTGAAGCTTTCTTT. Translating it yields CASSYYRGHTEAFF.

In regard to this clone: Compared with germline, one end of the junction differs, possibly owing to a read error. This chain links TRBV5-4 with TRBJ1-4; no clear D. Germline V gene data show CDR1 as SGHNT and CDR2 as YYREEE (reference sequence). The CDR3 runs to 16 residues. The CDR3 here is CASTLGPTSTNEKLFF. In DNA form, the CDR3 reads TGTGCCAGCACCTTGGGCCCTACGAGCACTAATGAAAAACTGTTTTTT. The variable domain in full, with the rest retrieved from reference TRBV5-4 and TRBJ1-4, is ETGVTQSPTHLIKTRGQQVTLRCSSQSGHNTVSWYQQALGQGPQFIFQYYREEENGRGNFPPRFSGLQFPNYSSELNVNALELDDSALYLCASTLGPTSTNEKLFFGSGTQLSVL.

As for this clone: Other nucleotide sequences from this sample produce the same CDR3. The chain couples TRBV7-3 to TRBJ2-7; no reliable D call. V was trimmed by 5 bases and J by 1 base, leaving 12 bases between them. CDR3 size: 14 residues. Germline lookup yields CDR1 SGHTA and CDR2 FQGTGA. CDR3 region: CASSPGRGSYEQYF. CDR3 nucleotide sequence: TGTGCCAGCAGCCCCGGGCGCGGATCCTACGAGCAGTACTTC.

The chain carries TRBV27 and TRBJ2-3; D perhaps matches TRBD1 (6 bases). CDR3 length: 15 residues. The V end was cut by 3 bases, the J end by 2 bases, with 12 bases between. CDR1 MNHEY and CDR2 SMNVEV come from the germline V gene (reference sequence). CDR3 amino acids: CASSFLRGITDTQYF. In nucleotides, the CDR3 is TGTGCCAGCAGTTTCCTCAGGGGAATCACAGATACGCAGTATTTT.

J is TRBJ2-5 and V is TRBV29-1; the D gene is possibly TRBD1 (7 bases). There are 12 residues in the CDR3. CDR1 and CDR2 (germline): SQVTM, ANQGSEA. V was shortened by 6 bases and J by 5 bases, with 13 bases between the two germline ends. The DNA for the CDR3 is TGCAGCGTGTCCCCAGGGGGGGAGACCCAGTACTTC. Residues: CSVSPGGETQYF.

V usage is TRBV5-6 and J usage is TRBJ1-1; no firm D call. CDR3 size: 16 residues. The germline V and J ends were trimmed by 4 bases and 0 bases, with 16 bases remaining between them. CDR1 and CDR2 from the germline V gene are SGHDT and YYEEEE. This CDR3 reads CASSTPGRTMNTEAFF. In DNA form, the CDR3 reads TGTGCCAGCAGCACACCCGGACGGACTATGAACACTGAAGCTTTCTTT.